These T cell receptor beta chains were read from a single sample in a study of blood T cell repertoires in COVID-19. The data were produced by immunoSEQ multiplex PCR, yet TCRdb's version contains in-frame clones alone and is incomplete. The table has almost 350,000 clones, about 88% seen once. The sequenced sample consisted of PBMCs or T cells enriched from blood (not recorded which). The receptors were gathered from a woman aged 30 to 39 who had been exposed to COVID-19. CDR3s include the opening cysteine and the closing phenylalanine or tryptophan. The order of the fields is J gene, D gene, clone size, V gene, CDR3 length, CDR3 DNA, CDR3 protein. The D gene is left open where the match is weak. Clone size appears in some rows only: once, few, many, or a class for an expanded clone.

J: TRBJ1-1
D: -
size: -
V: TRBV6-1
length: 14
DNA: TGTGCCAGCAGTGAAAGGGGCAGGGGCACTGAAGCTTTCTTT
CDR3: CASSERGRGTEAFF

J: TRBJ2-7
D: -
size: once
V: TRBV7-2
length: 13
DNA: TGTGCCAGCAGGAGGGGGAGCTCCTACGAGCAGTACTTC
CDR3: CASRRGSSYEQYF

J: TRBJ2-1
D: TRBD1
size: -
V: TRBV27
length: 17
DNA: TGTGCCAGCAGCTCCATCCGACAGGGTAGGGATTACAATGAGCAGTTCTTC
CDR3: CASSSIRQGRDYNEQFF

J: TRBJ2-2
D: -
size: -
V: TRBV5-1
length: 15
DNA: TGCGCCAGCAGCTTGCGGACTCCGAACACCGGGGAGCTGTTTTTT
CDR3: CASSLRTPNTGELFF

J: TRBJ2-7
D: -
size: -
V: TRBV7-9
length: 14
DNA: TGTGCCAGCAGCTTGCAAACTGATTCCTACGAGCAGTACTTC
CDR3: CASSLQTDSYEQYF

J: TRBJ2-7
D: -
size: few
V: TRBV19
length: 14
DNA: TGTGCCAGTAGTATAGGGCAGGGGTCCTACGAGCAGTACTTC
CDR3: CASSIGQGSYEQYF

J: TRBJ2-7
D: TRBD1
size: -
V: TRBV7-9
length: 16
DNA: TGTGCCAGCAGCCCCCGTGTGGGACAGGGAGTCTACGAGCAGTACTTC
CDR3: CASSPRVGQGVYEQYF

J: TRBJ1-6
D: TRBD1
size: -
V: TRBV28
length: 17
DNA: TGTGCCAGCACCCCATGGACAGGGACAGATGATAATTCACCCCTCCACTTT
CDR3: CASTPWTGTDDNSPLHF

J: TRBJ2-6
D: -
size: -
V: TRBV4-2
length: 16
DNA: TGTGCCAGCAGCCCCGATGGGAGCTCTGGGGCCAACGTCCTGACTTTC
CDR3: CASSPDGSSGANVLTF

J: TRBJ1-2
D: -
size: -
V: TRBV19
length: 13
DNA: TGTGCCAGTAGTATGTCGGAGAACTATGGCTACACCTTC
CDR3: CASSMSENYGYTF

J: TRBJ2-7
D: TRBD2
size: -
V: TRBV6-1
length: 15
DNA: TGTGCCAGCAGTGATGAAGCGGGAGGTTCCTACGAGCAGTACTTC
CDR3: CASSDEAGGSYEQYF

J: TRBJ1-6
D: TRBD1
size: -
V: TRBV6-1
length: 15
DNA: TGTGCCAGCAGTCAAGGGACAGGACGGAATTCACCCCTCCACTTT
CDR3: CASSQGTGRNSPLHF

J: TRBJ1-2
D: -
size: -
V: TRBV30
length: 12
DNA: TGTGCCTGGAGTAGAGGGGGAAGTGGCTACACCTTC
CDR3: CAWSRGGSGYTF

J: TRBJ1-2
D: -
size: -
V: TRBV6-1
length: 14
DNA: TGTGCCAGCAGTGAAGCAGGGGTTTGGGGAGGCTACACCTTC
CDR3: CASSEAGVWGGYTF

J: TRBJ1-6
D: TRBD1
size: -
V: TRBV6-2/TRBV6-3
length: 15
DNA: TGTGCCAGCAGTGATCGGACAGGGGGTAATTCACCCCTCCACTTT
CDR3: CASSDRTGGNSPLHF

J: TRBJ1-1
D: -
size: -
V: TRBV10-3
length: 11
DNA: TGTGCCATCAGTGGGCTGACTGAAGCTTTCTTT
CDR3: CAISGLTEAFF

J: TRBJ1-5
D: -
size: -
V: TRBV12-5
length: 15
DNA: TGTGCTAGTGGTTTGGTACCCGGGGGCAATCAGCCCCAGCATTTT
CDR3: CASGLVPGGNQPQHF

J: TRBJ1-1
D: -
size: -
V: TRBV28
length: 15
DNA: TGTGCCAGCAGTTCCGGGACAAGGGCAATGACCGAAGCTTTCTTT
CDR3: CASSSGTRAMTEAFF

J: TRBJ2-2
D: TRBD1
size: -
V: TRBV7-9
length: 17
DNA: TGTGCCAGCAGCTTAGTGGTCGGGACAGGAGACACCGGGGAGCTGTTTTTT
CDR3: CASSLVVGTGDTGELFF

J: TRBJ2-3
D: TRBD2
size: -
V: TRBV4-2
length: 19
DNA: TGTGCCAGCAGCCAAGAGGTTGCGGGAGGGATCCCCAGCACAGATACGCAGTATTTT
CDR3: CASSQEVAGGIPSTDTQYF

J: TRBJ1-5
D: -
size: -
V: TRBV5-6
length: 16
DNA: TGTGCCAGCAGCTTAGGGGCGGGGATGGGCAATCAGCCCCAGCATTTT
CDR3: CASSLGAGMGNQPQHF

J: TRBJ2-1
D: TRBD2
size: -
V: TRBV27
length: 15
DNA: TGTGCCAGCAGGACTAGCGTTAGCTCCTACAATGAGCAGTTCTTC
CDR3: CASRTSVSSYNEQFF

J: TRBJ1-4
D: -
size: -
V: TRBV18
length: 14
DNA: TGTGCCAGCTCACCGAGGGGGACTAATGAAAAACTGTTTTTT
CDR3: CASSPRGTNEKLFF

J: TRBJ2-7
D: TRBD2
size: -
V: TRBV24-1
length: 16
DNA: TGTGCCACCAGTGACCCCACTAGCGGGAGCTCCTACGAGCAGTACTTC
CDR3: CATSDPTSGSSYEQYF

J: TRBJ2-3
D: -
size: -
V: TRBV5-1
length: 14
DNA: TGCGCCAGCAGCTTGAGCTTGATGCCAGATACGCAGTATTTT
CDR3: CASSLSLMPDTQYF

J: TRBJ2-1
D: TRBD1
size: -
V: TRBV27
length: 23
DNA: TGTGCCAGCAGTCTCCCCTTGGAGGGACAGGGGTTTCCGTCCGGGAGGCCCTACAATGAGCAGTTCTTC
CDR3: CASSLPLEGQGFPSGRPYNEQFF

J: TRBJ1-2
D: TRBD1
size: few
V: TRBV29-1
length: 12
DNA: TGCAGCTCGGGGACAGGGAACTATGGCTACACCTTC
CDR3: CSSGTGNYGYTF

J: TRBJ1-6
D: -
size: once
V: TRBV27
length: 14
DNA: TGTGCCAGCACTTCAAGAGGTTTATGGTCACCCCTCCACTTT
CDR3: CASTSRGLWSPLHF

J: TRBJ1-2
D: TRBD1
size: -
V: TRBV28
length: 17
DNA: TGTGCCAGCACCCCCGGGACAGCCTTATTTGCTAACTATGGCTACACCTTC
CDR3: CASTPGTALFANYGYTF

J: TRBJ1-2
D: -
size: -
V: TRBV28
length: 16
DNA: TGTGCCAGCAGTTTTGTGGGGCAGGATTTTAACTATGGCTACACCTTC
CDR3: CASSFVGQDFNYGYTF

J: TRBJ2-5
D: -
size: once
V: TRBV5-1
length: 14
DNA: TGCGCCAGCAGCTGGGCCGGGGACCAAGAGACCCAGTACTTC
CDR3: CASSWAGDQETQYF

J: TRBJ1-6
D: TRBD1
size: once
V: TRBV11-3
length: 13
DNA: TGTGCCAGCAGCCCACAGGGGTATTCACCCCTCCACTTT
CDR3: CASSPQGYSPLHF

J: TRBJ2-2
D: TRBD1
size: -
V: TRBV24-1
length: 16
DNA: TGTGCCACCAGTGATTTATGGGACAGGGACACCGGGGAGCTGTTTTTT
CDR3: CATSDLWDRDTGELFF

J: TRBJ1-1
D: -
size: -
V: TRBV12-3/TRBV12-4
length: 13
DNA: TGTGCCAGCAGTTCAGAGGCAGACACTGAAGCTTTCTTT
CDR3: CASSSEADTEAFF

J: TRBJ2-3
D: TRBD2
size: -
V: TRBV5-1
length: 16
DNA: TGCGCCAGCAGCTTACTAGCGGAGCAGAGCACAGATACGCAGTATTTT
CDR3: CASSLLAEQSTDTQYF

J: TRBJ2-5
D: -
size: -
V: TRBV2
length: 11
DNA: TGTGCCAGCAGTGAGCGGGGGACCCAGTACTTC
CDR3: CASSERGTQYF

J: TRBJ2-5
D: TRBD1
size: -
V: TRBV5-4
length: 14
DNA: TGTGCCAGCAGCTTACAGGGGGCCCAAGAGACCCAGTACTTC
CDR3: CASSLQGAQETQYF

J: TRBJ2-7
D: -
size: -
V: TRBV30
length: 15
DNA: TGTGCCTGGAGGGGGGGACGCGACAGCTCCTACGAGCAGTACTTC
CDR3: CAWRGGRDSSYEQYF

J: TRBJ2-3
D: TRBD1
size: -
V: TRBV6-4
length: 14
DNA: TGTGCCAGCAGGGAATCGACAGGGTCACATACGCAGTATTTT
CDR3: CASRESTGSHTQYF

J: TRBJ2-1
D: TRBD2
size: -
V: TRBV2
length: 16
DNA: TGTGCCAGCAGTGAAGCGGCGCTAGCGGGTTGGATGGAGCAGTTCTTC
CDR3: CASSEAALAGWMEQFF

J: TRBJ1-5
D: TRBD1
size: once
V: TRBV28
length: 15
DNA: TGTGCCAGCACCGAGACAGGGGCTGGCAATCAGCCCCAGCATTTT
CDR3: CASTETGAGNQPQHF

J: TRBJ1-2
D: -
size: -
V: TRBV29-1
length: 13
DNA: TGCAGCGTGGGGGAGGGAGGAACCTATGGCTACACCTTC
CDR3: CSVGEGGTYGYTF

J: TRBJ1-1
D: TRBD1
size: -
V: TRBV10-2
length: 14
DNA: TGCGCCAGCAGAGCACAGGGGCAAGGCACTGAAGCTTTCTTT
CDR3: CASRAQGQGTEAFF

J: TRBJ1-6
D: TRBD1
size: -
V: TRBV7-6
length: 16
DNA: TGTGCCAGCAGCTTAGGGCCCGACAGGGGGAATTCACCCCTCCACTTT
CDR3: CASSLGPDRGNSPLHF

J: TRBJ2-7
D: -
size: -
V: TRBV28
length: 13
DNA: TGTGCCAGCAGCCTAGGCCCCTTCGACGAGCAGTACTTC
CDR3: CASSLGPFDEQYF

J: TRBJ2-7
D: -
size: -
V: TRBV14
length: 14
DNA: TGTGCCAGCAGCCAAGCAGGGTCTCCCTACGAGCAGTACTTC
CDR3: CASSQAGSPYEQYF

J: TRBJ1-2
D: TRBD1
size: once
V: TRBV28
length: 16
DNA: TGTGCCAGCACCCCTCCGTTGACAGGGGGGAACTATGGCTACACCTTC
CDR3: CASTPPLTGGNYGYTF

J: TRBJ2-3
D: TRBD1
size: -
V: TRBV15
length: 16
DNA: TGTGCCACCAGCAGACGATGGACAGGGCGAACAGATACGCAGTATTTT
CDR3: CATSRRWTGRTDTQYF

J: TRBJ1-5
D: -
size: -
V: TRBV2
length: 13
DNA: TGTGCCAGCAGTCCCAACAACAATCAGCCCCAGCATTTT
CDR3: CASSPNNNQPQHF

J: TRBJ1-1
D: TRBD1
size: -
V: TRBV28
length: 13
DNA: TGTGCCAGCAGTGAGACAGGGGACACTGAAGCTTTCTTT
CDR3: CASSETGDTEAFF

J: TRBJ2-3
D: -
size: -
V: TRBV7-8
length: 16
DNA: TGTGCCAGCAGGCTACGGGCAGGGTTCGGCTCAGATACGCAGTATTTT
CDR3: CASRLRAGFGSDTQYF

J: TRBJ1-2
D: TRBD1
size: -
V: TRBV18
length: 15
DNA: TGTGCCAGCTCACCGCGGGACAGGGGGATCCATGGCTACACCTTC
CDR3: CASSPRDRGIHGYTF

J: TRBJ2-7
D: TRBD2
size: -
V: TRBV3-1/TRBV3-2
length: 19
DNA: TGTGCCAGCAGCCAAGATCCAGCGGGAGAGGGGTTGAGGACCTACGAGCAGTACTTC
CDR3: CASSQDPAGEGLRTYEQYF

J: TRBJ1-5
D: -
size: -
V: TRBV6-6
length: 13
DNA: TGTGCCAGCAGTTACAGCGATTCTCAGCCCCAGCATTTT
CDR3: CASSYSDSQPQHF

J: TRBJ1-5
D: TRBD1
size: -
V: TRBV28
length: 16
DNA: TGTGCCAGCAGTTCGGGAGGGGGCGCGTGGAATCAGCCCCAGCATTTT
CDR3: CASSSGGGAWNQPQHF

J: TRBJ2-7
D: TRBD1
size: -
V: TRBV10-2
length: 17
DNA: TGCGCCAGCAGTGAGATACCGGACAGGGGATTCTCCTACGAGCAGTACTTC
CDR3: CASSEIPDRGFSYEQYF

J: TRBJ2-7
D: TRBD1
size: -
V: TRBV28
length: 15
DNA: TGTGCCAGCAGTTTAGTAGGGGACAGGGGGCGCGAGCAGTACTTC
CDR3: CASSLVGDRGREQYF

J: TRBJ1-5
D: -
size: -
V: TRBV30
length: 15
DNA: TGTGCCTGGAGTCAAGGACATAGTAGCAATCAGCCCCAGCATTTT
CDR3: CAWSQGHSSNQPQHF

J: TRBJ2-7
D: -
size: -
V: TRBV10-1
length: 15
DNA: TGCGCCAGCAGTGAGTCCGCGGAGTCCCCCTACGAGCAGTACTTC
CDR3: CASSESAESPYEQYF

J: TRBJ1-1
D: -
size: -
V: TRBV9
length: 13
DNA: TGTGCCAGCAGCCGCGATTTGAACACTGAAGCTTTCTTT
CDR3: CASSRDLNTEAFF